One sample yielded the 27 T cell receptor beta chains listed below, sequenced in a study of T cell responses to AZD1222 COVID-19 vaccine. TCRdb's table, derived via immunoSEQ multiplex PCR, lists solely in-frame clones and lacks some. The data show 150,000 to 200,000 clones, roughly 92% seen once. Sequencing used peripheral blood, obtained on day 0 of AZD1222 vaccination. The receptors originated from an adult in good health.

The chain links TRBV7-2 to TRBJ1-3; 9 nucleotides line up with TRBD1. This CDR3 comprises 14 residues. CDR1 is SGHTA, CDR2 FQGNSA, per germline. Trimming cost V 5 bases and J 9 bases; bases outside gene matches: 8. The CDR3 loop reads CASSLRQGGGTIYF. CDR3 nucleotides: TGTGCCAGCAGCCTGAGACAGGGGGGGGGCACCATATATTTT.

The rearrangement links TRBV4-1 to TRBJ1-5; TRBD1 is a possible D gene (5 bases). Germline V gene lookup returns CDR1 MGHRA and CDR2 YSYEKL. The CDR3 consists of 17 residues. Trimming left V 0 bases short and J 1 base short, with 13 bases between. In nucleotides, the CDR3 is TGCGCCAGCAGCCAAGAGCGGGCAGGGCGAAGCAATCAGCCCCAGCATTTT. Translation gives CASSQERAGRSNQPQHF.

The rearrangement uses TRBV10-3 and TRBJ2-1; D is unresolved. From germline, CDR1 is ENHRY and CDR2 SYGVKD. V gave up 4 bases and J gave up 3 bases, with 13 bases separating them. This CDR3 is 15 amino acids long. CDR3 sequence reads: CAISAHRELYNEQFF. DNA for the CDR3: TGTGCCATCAGTGCCCACAGAGAACTCTACAATGAGCAGTTCTTC.

CDR3 protein: CSASGRDTQYF. The CDR3 region has the DNA TGCAGTGCTAGCGGGAGAGATACGCAGTATTTT. The rearrangement links TRBV20-1 to TRBJ2-3; possibly TRBD2 for D (6 bases). The CDR3 totals 11 residues. The V gene's germline CDR1 is DFQATT and CDR2 SNEGSKA (reference sequence). The ends were cut back, 3 bases at V and 5 bases at J, with 6 bases in the middle.

The V gene is TRBV29-1, the J gene TRBJ2-5, with D tentatively TRBD1 (6 bases). CDR3 length: 13 residues. Trimming stripped 5 bases from V and 0 bases from J, with 10 bases between. The germline CDR1 and CDR2 sequences are SQVTM and ANQGSEA. In DNA, the CDR3 is TGCAGCGTTAAAGGACAGTACCAAGAGACCCAGTACTTC. Protein sequence: CSVKGQYQETQYF.

The rearrangement links TRBV7-8 to TRBJ2-7; 7 nucleotides line up with TRBD1. The ends lost 1 base at V and 2 bases at J; junction bases unmatched: 11. The length of the CDR3 is 17 residues. CDR1 SGHVS and CDR2 FQNEAQ come from the germline V gene. The CDR3 loop reads CASSLVGVTGTTYEQYF. The CDR3 DNA sequence: TGTGCCAGCAGCTTAGTAGGTGTGACAGGGACCACCTACGAGCAGTACTTC.

This clone was seen a few times. The CDR3: CASSYKQGRAFF. The CDR3 DNA follows: TGCGCCAGCAGCTACAAACAAGGGCGGGCTTTCTTT. This chain uses TRBV5-1 with TRBJ1-1; no clear D gene. The CDR3 totals 12 residues. Germline CDR1 is SGHRS and CDR2 is YFSETQ. V lost 3 bases to trimming and J lost 11 bases, with 14 bases between them.

The V call is TRBV7-3, the J call TRBJ1-1, with D maybe TRBD1 (6 bases). V lost 6 bases to trimming and J lost 3 bases, with 14 bases between them. The length of the CDR3 is 14 residues. Looked up from germline, CDR1 is SGHTA and CDR2 is FQGTGA. The chain's CDR3 is CASRASGQHTEAFF. For the CDR3, the DNA is TGTGCCAGCAGGGCTTCCGGACAGCACACTGAAGCTTTCTTT.

The rearrangement joins TRBV20-1 to TRBJ2-5, with 7 bases aligning to TRBD2. The CDR3 runs 14 residues. V lost 3 bases and J lost 4; bases outside the gene matches: 8. The germline V gene has CDR1 DFQATT and CDR2 SNEGSKA (reference sequence). CDR3 DNA: TGCAGTGCTAGTCTGCGGGGGAGCTCAGAGACCCAGTACTTC. Its translation: CSASLRGSSETQYF.

V usage is TRBV20-1 and J usage is TRBJ2-1; unclear D gene. Per germline, CDR1 DFQATT and CDR2 SNEGSKA (reference sequence). Between the trimmed V and J ends, which lost 3 bases and 9 bases, there was a span of 9 bases. The CDR3 is 11 residues long. CDR3 region: CSASGSGEQFF. CDR3 nucleotides: TGCAGTGCTAGCGGATCAGGTGAGCAGTTCTTC.

This chain uses TRBV6-2 or TRBV6-3 with TRBJ1-1; D is unclear. This CDR3 is built from 13 residues. CDR1 and CDR2 (germline): MNHEY, SVGEGT. Trimming cost V 4 bases and J 1 base, with 7 bases left between them. Here the CDR3 reads CASSWRRNTEAFF. The CDR3 nucleotides read TGTGCCAGCAGTTGGCGCAGGAACACTGAAGCTTTCTTT.

The chain carries TRBV6-5 and TRBJ2-7; 9 bases map to TRBD1. CDR1 and CDR2 (germline): MNHEY, SVGAGI. This CDR3 region has 13 residues. V was clipped by 7 bases and J by 4 bases; unmatched bases: 5. The CDR3 region has the DNA TGTGCCAGCACCTACGGACAGGGGTACGAGCAGTACTTC. Its protein is CASTYGQGYEQYF.

This chain connects TRBV12-1 to TRBJ2-2. TRBV12-1 is a pseudogene segment. The CDR3 extends over 14 amino acids. CDR3 protein: CASSRDRNTGELFF. CDR3 DNA sequence: TGTGCCAGCAGCCGGGACCGAAACACCGGGGAGCTGTTTTTT.

The chain uses TRBV12-3 or TRBV12-4 and TRBJ2-1, with 7 bases matching TRBD2. V dropped 5 bases and J dropped 10; count of bases not matched to a gene: 5. The CDR3 length is 12 residues. The CDR3 sequence is CASSRLATEQFF. CDR3 coding DNA: TGTGCCAGCAGTAGACTAGCTACCGAGCAGTTCTTC.

This chain joins TRBV2 and TRBJ1-2; no clear D. Germline CDR1 is SNHLY and CDR2 is FYNNEI. V gave up 8 bases and J gave up 8 bases, with 18 bases separating them. The CDR3 covers 13 residues. Written as DNA, the CDR3 is TGTGCCAGCGGTCGAAGAAATAGGGAAGGCTACACCTTC. It encodes CASGRRNREGYTF.

In this sample, this clone turned up once. The rearrangement joins TRBV14 to TRBJ2-7, with 9 bases that match TRBD1. The CDR3 loop spans 14 amino acids. The J segment lost 2 bases and the V segment lost 5 bases, leaving 4 bases of the junction unmatched. In germline, CDR1 is SGHDN, CDR2 FVKESK. The CDR3 DNA sequence: TGTGCCAGCAGCACGGGACAGGGCCCCTACGAGCAGTACTTC. Encoded protein: CASSTGQGPYEQYF.

The V and J genes are TRBV6-5 and TRBJ2-1, with D unresolved. The CDR3 is 15 residues long. The germline V and J ends were trimmed by 8 bases and 1 base, with 15 bases remaining between them. CDR1 is MNHEY and CDR2 is SVGAGI in the germline V gene. The CDR3 coding sequence is TGTGCCAGCGTCTCGTCCCTAGGGTCCTACAATGAGCAGTTCTTC. It codes for CASVSSLGSYNEQFF.

The chain uses TRBV7-3 and TRBJ2-2, with 8 positions matching TRBD2. The junction had 2 bases not matched to a gene; V was cut back by 0 bases and J by 8 bases. The V gene's germline CDR1 is SGHTA and CDR2 FQGTGA. The CDR3 is 14 amino acids. This chain's CDR3 is CASSLTSGVGELFF. The DNA of the CDR3 is TGTGCCAGCAGCTTAACTAGCGGGGTAGGGGAGCTGTTTTTT.

This rearrangement joins TRBV7-2 to TRBJ2-3; possible D gene TRBD2, 5 bases. V lost 4 bases and J lost 2, with 13 bases in between. The CDR3 loop spans 15 amino acids. Germline values: CDR1 SGHTA, CDR2 FQGNSA. CDR3 bases: TGTGCCAGCAGCTCTTCTACGGGGATCACAGATACGCAGTATTTT. Translation gives CASSSSTGITDTQYF.

This clone appeared a single time. The chain uses TRBV2 and TRBJ2-5, with TRBD1 matching 7 bases. V lost 6 bases, J lost 1 base, and 11 bases stayed unmatched. Per the germline V gene, CDR1 is SNHLY and CDR2 is FYNNEI. The CDR3 length is 16 residues. The CDR3 loop reads CASRGDRVNFQETQYF. For the CDR3, the DNA is TGTGCCAGCAGGGGGGACAGAGTTAATTTCCAAGAGACCCAGTACTTC.

The rearrangement joins TRBV18 to TRBJ2-1, with D perhaps TRBD1 (5 bases). The germline gives CDR1 KGHSH, CDR2 LQKENI. V lost 6 bases, J lost 2 bases, and 14 bases lay in between. This CDR3 has 15 amino acids. CDR3 coding DNA: TGTGCCAGCTCCCTCGCGAAGGGGACCTACAATGAGCAGTTCTTC. Encoded protein: CASSLAKGTYNEQFF.

The chain recombines TRBV6-5 with TRBJ1-5; no reliable D call. Per the germline V gene, CDR1 is MNHEY and CDR2 is SVGAGI. V was trimmed by 8 bases and J by 2 bases, leaving 7 bases between them. The CDR3 sequence is 12 residues long. The CDR3 DNA is TGTGCCAGCCAGGAGCGCAATCAGCCCCAGCATTTT. Its protein product is CASQERNQPQHF.

This chain connects TRBV11-2 to TRBJ2-7, with TRBD1 as a possible D gene (6 bases). Trimming removed 3 bases at V and 4 bases at J, with 10 bases between. CDR1 and CDR2 from the germline V gene are SGHAT and FQNNGV. The CDR3 has 13 amino acids. CDR3 sequence (DNA): TGTGCCAGCAGCTTGGGACATCTGTACGAGCAGTACTTC. This codes for CASSLGHLYEQYF.

V usage is TRBV5-4 and J usage is TRBJ1-6; tentatively, D is TRBD1 (5 bases). The length of the CDR3 is 14 residues. V was pared by 3 bases and J by 8 bases, with 12 bases between. The germline gives CDR1 SGHNT, CDR2 YYREEE (reference sequence). The CDR3 reads CASSSRVDDSPLHF. CDR3 coding DNA: TGTGCCAGCAGCTCCAGGGTTGATGATTCACCCCTCCACTTT. Full variable domain (outside the CDR3, taken from reference TRBV5-4 and TRBJ1-6): ETGVTQSPTHLIKTRGQQVTLRCSSQSGHNTVSWYQQALGQGPQFIFQYYREEENGRGNFPPRFSGLQFPNYSSELNVNALELDDSALYLCASSSRVDDSPLHFGNGTRLTVT.

This chain links TRBV18 with TRBJ2-5; D uncertain. V dropped 3 bases and J dropped 5 bases, with 10 bases sitting between them. CDR1 is KGHSH and CDR2 is LQKENI in the germline V gene. There are 13 residues in the CDR3. CDR3 nucleotide sequence: TGTGCCAGCTCACCGGGCAAACCGGAGACCCAGTACTTC. This encodes CASSPGKPETQYF.

This clone is a singleton in its sample. The chain is built from TRBV9 and TRBJ2-6; 7 positions agree with TRBD2. The CDR3 covers 16 residues. Germline V gene sequence: CDR1 SGDLS, CDR2 YYNGEE. J lost 0 bases, V lost 4 bases, and 4 bases had no gene match. The CDR3 coding sequence is TGTGCCAGCAGCCCGAGGGAGGGCTCTGGGGCCAACGTCCTGACTTTC. Its protein product is CASSPREGSGANVLTF.

The rearrangement uses TRBV9 and TRBJ1-6, with 7 bases aligning to TRBD1. Germline-derived CDR1 and CDR2 are SGDLS and YYNGEE. The CDR3 loop spans 16 amino acids. With V trimmed by 3 bases and J by 7 bases, 10 bases remained unmatched. For the CDR3, the DNA is TGTGCCAGCAGCGGGGACCAGGGACAGCTCAATTCACCCCTCCACTTT. The encoded protein is CASSGDQGQLNSPLHF.